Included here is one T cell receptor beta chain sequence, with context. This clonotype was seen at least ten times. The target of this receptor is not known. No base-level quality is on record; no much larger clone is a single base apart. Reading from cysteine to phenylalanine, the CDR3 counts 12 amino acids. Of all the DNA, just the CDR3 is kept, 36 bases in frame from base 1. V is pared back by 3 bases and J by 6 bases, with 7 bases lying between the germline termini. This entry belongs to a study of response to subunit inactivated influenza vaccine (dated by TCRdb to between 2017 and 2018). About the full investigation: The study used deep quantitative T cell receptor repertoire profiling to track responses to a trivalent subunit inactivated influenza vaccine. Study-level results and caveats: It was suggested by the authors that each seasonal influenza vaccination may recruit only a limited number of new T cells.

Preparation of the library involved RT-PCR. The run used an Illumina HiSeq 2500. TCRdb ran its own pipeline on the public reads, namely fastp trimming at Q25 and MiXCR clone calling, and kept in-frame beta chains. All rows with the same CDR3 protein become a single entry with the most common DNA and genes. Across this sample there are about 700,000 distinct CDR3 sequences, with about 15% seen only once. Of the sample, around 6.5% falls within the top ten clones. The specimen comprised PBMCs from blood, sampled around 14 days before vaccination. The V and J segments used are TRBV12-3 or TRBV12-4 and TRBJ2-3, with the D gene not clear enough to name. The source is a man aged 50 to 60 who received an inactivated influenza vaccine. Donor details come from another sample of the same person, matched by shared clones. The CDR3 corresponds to CASSLSRDTQYF. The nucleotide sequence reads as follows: TGTGCCAGCAGTTTGTCCAGGGATACGCAGTATTTT.